The next 20 T cell receptor beta chains were all read from a single sample in a study of response to subunit inactivated influenza vaccine (dated by TCRdb to the late 2010s). The receptor library was made with RT-PCR. Sequencing used an Illumina HiSeq 2500. The public reads were quality trimmed at Q25 with fastp and then assembled into clones with MiXCR by TCRdb, keeping productive beta chains. Duplicate CDR3 protein sequences are folded into a single record with the most common DNA and genes. This sample is represented by about 580,000 distinct CDR3 sequences; about 14% of them were singletons. The top ten clones comprise roughly 11% of the sample. Here the sequenced sample was PBMCs from blood, taken less than 13 days after vaccination. These receptors were taken from a man aged 45-60 years who received an inactivated influenza vaccine. Donor details come from another sample of the same person, matched by shared clones.

The V gene is TRBV28, the J gene TRBJ2-5; 8 bases match TRBD1. Germline values: CDR1 MDHEN, CDR2 SYDVKM. This CDR3 is 15 amino acids long. Trimming removed 6 bases from V and 4 bases from J; junction bases left unmatched: 10. The CDR3 sequence is CASSFPGQGLETQYF. In DNA form, the CDR3 reads TGTGCCAGCAGCTTCCCTGGACAGGGCTTAGAGACCCAGTACTTC.

The rearrangement uses TRBV6-1 and TRBJ1-5, with D unresolved. The V end was cut by 3 bases, the J end by 0 bases, with 9 bases between. The germline V gene encodes CDR1 MNHNS and CDR2 SASEGT. The CDR3 extends over 15 amino acids. The CDR3 loop reads CASSEYWGSNQPQHF. In nucleotides, the CDR3 is TGTGCCAGCAGTGAGTACTGGGGTAGCAATCAGCCCCAGCATTTT.

This clonotype was counted between two and nine times. The rearrangement links TRBV11-1 to TRBJ2-2, with 7 positions matching TRBD2. J lost 4 bases, V lost 5 bases, and 16 bases had no gene match. This CDR3 is built from 18 residues. The germline gives CDR1 SGHAT, CDR2 FQDESV (reference sequence). This chain's CDR3 is CASSRIGLGTKRTGELFF. For the CDR3, the DNA is TGTGCCAGCAGCCGTATCGGGTTGGGGACTAAACGCACCGGGGAGCTGTTTTTT.

This clonotype was counted at least ten times. The chain links TRBV14 to TRBJ2-2; D is tentatively TRBD1 or TRBD2 (6 bases each). Germline V gene sequence: CDR1 SGHDN, CDR2 FVKESK. The CDR3 has 15 residues. The germline V and J ends were trimmed by 1 base and 4 bases, with 10 bases remaining between them. CDR3 region: CASSQVGGSTGELFF. The DNA for the CDR3 is TGTGCCAGCAGCCAAGTAGGGGGGAGCACCGGGGAGCTGTTTTTT.

V is TRBV20-1 and J is TRBJ2-2; D gene ambiguous. The CDR3 is 13 amino acids. Germline values: CDR1 DFQATT, CDR2 SNEGSKA (reference sequence). V was shortened by 5 bases and J by 5 bases, with 12 bases between the two germline ends. The CDR3 loop reads CSAPETYTGELFF. CDR3 sequence (DNA): TGCAGTGCTCCCGAGACTTATACCGGGGAGCTGTTTTTT.

The V gene is TRBV28, the J gene TRBJ2-1, with D maybe TRBD2 (6 bases). Germline V gene data show CDR1 as MDHEN and CDR2 as SYDVKM. The CDR3 extends over 14 amino acids. The V and J ends lost 8 bases and 6 bases respectively, with 17 bases between them. This CDR3 reads CASQRGTFVNEQFF. CDR3 DNA sequence: TGTGCCAGCCAGCGCGGGACTTTCGTCAATGAGCAGTTCTTC.

V gene TRBV13 combines with J gene TRBJ2-2, with no clear D. V was clipped by 5 bases and J by 6 bases, with 16 bases between them. The CDR3 sequence is 15 residues long. Germline CDR1 PRHDT, CDR2 FYEKMQ (reference sequence). DNA of the CDR3: TGTGCCAGCAGCCTCGTGGGCCGTAGGGCCGGGGAGCTGTTTTTT. Its protein product is CASSLVGRRAGELFF.

This clonotype occurred a few times. The chain carries TRBV5-1 and TRBJ2-2; 8 bases map to TRBD1. With V trimmed by 7 bases and J by 0 bases, 11 bases remained unmatched. The germline CDR1 and CDR2 sequences are SGHRS and YFSETQ. This CDR3 spans 17 amino acids. This CDR3 reads CASHAQGVLPNTGELFF. CDR3 DNA sequence: TGCGCCAGCCACGCACAGGGGGTACTTCCGAACACCGGGGAGCTGTTTTTT. The variable domain in full, with the rest retrieved from reference TRBV5-1 and TRBJ2-2, is KAGVTQTPRYLIKTRGQQVTLSCSPISGHRSVSWYQQTPGQGLQFLFEYFSETQRNKGNFPGRFSGRQFSNSRSEMNVSTLELGDSALYLCASHAQGVLPNTGELFFGEGSRLTVL.

Note on this clonotype: Because the CDR3's place on the DNA is in doubt, the DNA is left out and the CDR3 is given as listed by TCRdb. The chain has TRBV2 and TRBJ1-5. Germline assignment: CDR1 SNHLY and CDR2 FYNNEI. The length of the CDR3 is 11 amino acids, counting both ends. CDR3 sequence reads: CASSTSDTQHF.

The chain uses TRBV12-3 or TRBV12-4 and TRBJ1-1; D gene uncertain. V lost 6 bases and J lost 1, with 9 bases in between. The length of the CDR3 is 13 residues. The CDR3 DNA is TGTGCCAGCAGATCTACAGCGAACACTGAAGCTTTCTTT. Its protein product is CASRSTANTEAFF.

This clonotype came up many times. The genes are TRBV7-9 and TRBJ1-1; D may be TRBD1 (6 bases). Germline V gene data show CDR1 as SEHNR and CDR2 as FQNEAQ (reference sequence). V was clipped by 1 base and J by 10 bases, with 19 bases between them. This CDR3 has 15 residues. The CDR3 protein is CASSLDAGAGRGAFF. The DNA of the CDR3 is TGTGCCAGCAGCTTAGACGCGGGGGCAGGACGGGGAGCTTTCTTT.

The V gene is TRBV5-1, the J gene TRBJ2-1; possible D gene TRBD1, 6 bases. CDR1 is SGHRS and CDR2 is YFSETQ in the germline V gene. Trimming took off 2 bases at V and 8 bases at J, with 11 bases between the two ends. The CDR3 runs to 13 residues. In nucleotides, the CDR3 is TGCGCCAGCAGCTTCTCTGGGGGCGATGAGCAGTTCTTC. This sequence encodes CASSFSGGDEQFF.

This clonotype was seen repeatedly, ten times or more. DNA for the CDR3: TGCGCCAGCAGCCCGCGACAGGGAGGGGACACTGAAGCTTTCTTT. Translating it yields CASSPRQGGDTEAFF. The gene calls are TRBV5-1 and TRBJ1-1; 7 bases agree with TRBD1. V shed 4 bases and J 3 bases; nucleotides not matched to a gene: 9. Germline V lookup: CDR1 SGHRS, CDR2 YFSETQ. There are 15 residues in the CDR3.

This clonotype was observed a handful of times. The V gene is TRBV7-2, the J gene TRBJ1-2, with TRBD1 matching over 7 bases. Germline loops: CDR1 SGHTA, CDR2 FQGNSA. V lost 5 bases, J lost 2 bases, and 11 bases stayed unmatched. CDR3 length: 16 amino acids. This chain's CDR3 is CASSQAPGQLNYGYTF. DNA for the CDR3: TGTGCCAGCAGCCAAGCTCCGGGACAGCTGAACTATGGCTACACCTTC.

To note about this clonotype: Since a much larger clone is just one base distant, this may be a read error. The V call is TRBV28, the J call TRBJ2-1; 8 nucleotides line up with TRBD1. The CDR3 has 15 amino acids. From germline, CDR1 is MDHEN and CDR2 SYDVKM. This CDR3 reads CTSSKDRGGLYEQFF. The CDR3 DNA reads TGTACCAGCAGCAAAGACAGGGGAGGCCTCTATGAGCAGTTCTTC.

This clonotype turned up a few times. This chain uses TRBV15 with TRBJ2-1, with D tentatively TRBD1 or TRBD2 (5 bases each). Germline V gene data show CDR1 as LNHNV and CDR2 as YYDKDF (reference sequence). The ends were cut back, 5 bases at V and 0 bases at J, with 17 bases in the middle. This CDR3 region has 17 residues. The CDR3 DNA is TGTGCCACCAGCCCGGGGACCGGGACGGGCTCCTACAATGAGCAGTTCTTC. Its translation is CATSPGTGTGSYNEQFF.

A few counts support this clonotype. The chain couples TRBV5-1 to TRBJ2-7; the match to TRBD1 covers 7 bases. J was trimmed by 0 bases and V by 4 bases; bases with no gene match: 7. CDR3 length: 15 residues. Germline V lookup: CDR1 SGHRS, CDR2 YFSETQ. CDR3 coding DNA: TGCGCCAGCAGCCAACCGGACAGGAGCTCCTACGAGCAGTACTTC. As protein: CASSQPDRSSYEQYF.

This clonotype has a handful of counts. The chain employs TRBV9 and TRBJ2-1; 12 nucleotides agree with TRBD2. CDR3 length equals 15 residues. Germline CDR1 reads SGDLS; CDR2 reads YYNGEE. The junction had 4 bases not matched to a gene; V was cut back by 0 bases and J by 9 bases. The CDR3 sequence: CASSVGLAGAPEQFF. CDR3 nucleotides: TGTGCCAGCAGCGTAGGACTAGCGGGAGCCCCTGAGCAGTTCTTC.

This clonotype was observed a handful of times. The rearrangement links TRBV7-3 to TRBJ2-2; D may be TRBD2 (6 bases). This CDR3 is built from 15 residues. V lost 5 bases, J lost 2 bases, and 12 bases lay in between. Germline CDR1 and CDR2: SGHTA and FQGTGA. CDR3 sequence (DNA): TGTGCCAGCAGCCCCGGGGGAGCTAACACCGGGGAGCTGTTTTTT. It yields the protein CASSPGGANTGELFF. Filled out from reference TRBV7-3 and TRBJ2-2, the complete variable domain reads GAGVSQTPSNKVTEKGKYVELRCDPISGHTALYWYRQSLGQGPEFLIYFQGTGAADDSGLPNDRFFAVRPEGSVSTLKIQRTERGDSAVYLCASSPGGANTGELFFGEGSRLTVL.

Ten or more counts support this clonotype. The genes are TRBV12-3 or TRBV12-4 and TRBJ2-1; 10 bases fit TRBD2. CDR3 length: 15 amino acids. The junction had 12 bases not matched to a gene; V was cut back by 6 bases and J by 10 bases. The CDR3 region has the DNA TGTGCCAGCAGCCTCTCCGGTAGCGGGGGGCAGGAGCAGTTCTTC. It specifies CASSLSGSGGQEQFF.